The sample holds one count of the clone carrying this TCR beta chain. Its antigen remains unknown. The data are from a study of cytomegalovirus exposure and HLA in healthy donors. Findings and limits, study-wide: Accurate prediction of most subjects' HLA-A and HLA-B alleles from TCR beta sequences was reported. Using the classifier, cytomegalovirus status was reportedly diagnosed with high specificity and sensitivity. Compared with the approximately 700-donor mean, an Asian-associated ancestry cluster reportedly had fewer N-insertions, according to a later analysis. Per a later analysis, HLA-associated TCR beta chains showed more clonal expansion than other, equally common TCR beta chains.

The CDR3 covers 13 residues. The ends lost 5 bases at V and 3 bases at J; junction bases unmatched: 3. CDR1 and CDR2 (germline): SGHVS, FQNEAQ. PCR employed 60 Vbeta and 13 Jbeta primers. Profiling relied on immunoSEQ multiplex PCR, and the TCRdb table lists in-frame clones only, not all of them. The sample consists of fewer than 200,000 clones, 80% to 85% of them appearing once. The source material was PBMCs. The chain joins TRBV7-8 to TRBJ2-5, with 7 bases identical to TRBD1. The clonotype originates from a man between 25 and 39 years old in good health and CMV-seronegative. The CDR3: CASSRDRKETQYF. The CDR3 DNA reads TGTGCCAGCAGCCGGGACAGAAAAGAGACCCAGTACTTC.